The following is a T cell receptor (beta chain) sequence with its context. Generated by immunoSEQ multiplex PCR, the TCRdb table keeps only in-frame clones and is missing some. This table holds 57,000 or so clones, approximately 85% found once. The sample belongs to a study of T cell changes during pregnancy in multiple sclerosis. The V and J ends lost 5 bases and 0 bases, in that order; junction bases with no gene match: 4. This CDR3 has 15 amino acids. Germline V gene lookup returns CDR1 SGHTA and CDR2 FQGNSA. This specimen was peripheral blood, taken in the first trimester of pregnancy. The TCR sequence derives from a female donor with multiple sclerosis, enrolled in a pregnancy study. The chain carries TRBV7-2 and TRBJ2-1; 7 bases align to TRBD2. The CDR3 DNA reads TGTGCCAGCAGCGTTAGCGGGCGCTCCTACAATGAGCAGTTCTTC. It specifies CASSVSGRSYNEQFF.